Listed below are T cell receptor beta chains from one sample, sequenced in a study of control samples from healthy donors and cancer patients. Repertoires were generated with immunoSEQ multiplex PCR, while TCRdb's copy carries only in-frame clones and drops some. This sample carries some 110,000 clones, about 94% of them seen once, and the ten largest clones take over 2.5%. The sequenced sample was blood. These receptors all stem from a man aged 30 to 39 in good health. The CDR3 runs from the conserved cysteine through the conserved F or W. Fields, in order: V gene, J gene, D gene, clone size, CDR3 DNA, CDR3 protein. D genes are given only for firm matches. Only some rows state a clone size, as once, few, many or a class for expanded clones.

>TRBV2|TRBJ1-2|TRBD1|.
TGTGCCAGCAGCGAGGACAGGCGCAACTATGGCTACACCTTC
CASSEDRRNYGYTF
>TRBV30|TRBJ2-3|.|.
TGTGCCTGGAGTTCGGGACTCACGCAGTATTTT
CAWSSGLTQYF
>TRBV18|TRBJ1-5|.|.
TGTGCCAGCTCGCCTAGCAATCAGCCCCAGCATTTT
CASSPSNQPQHF
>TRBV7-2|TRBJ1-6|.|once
TGTGCCAGCAGCTCCCCGGGACGCTCGTATAATTCACCCCTCCACTTT
CASSSPGRSYNSPLHF
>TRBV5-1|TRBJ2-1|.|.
TGCGCCAGCAGCTTGACACAAACAGGGGGGGCTTACAATGAGCAGTTCTTC
CASSLTQTGGAYNEQFF
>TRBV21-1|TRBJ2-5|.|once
TGTGCCAGCAGCAAAGCGCTTGGCAGCCAAGAGACCCAGTACTTC
CASSKALGSQETQYF
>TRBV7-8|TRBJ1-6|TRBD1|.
TGTGCCAGCAGCTTAGGGGACAGGGGGCACTCACCCCTCCACTTT
CASSLGDRGHSPLHF
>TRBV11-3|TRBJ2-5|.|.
TGTGCCAGCAGCCCGCCGGAGCACGAGACCCAGTACTTC
CASSPPEHETQYF
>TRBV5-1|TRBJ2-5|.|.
TGCGCCAGCAGCCCAATCCCCGGACAGAGGGAGACCCAGTACTTC
CASSPIPGQRETQYF
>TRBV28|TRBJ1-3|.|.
TGTGCCAGCACGAACTCTGGAAACACCATATATTTT
CASTNSGNTIYF
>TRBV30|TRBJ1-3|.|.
TGTGCCTGGAGTGAAATAGGCAGGGTAGAGTTGGGTTTCTCTGGAAACACCATATATTTT
CAWSEIGRVELGFSGNTIYF
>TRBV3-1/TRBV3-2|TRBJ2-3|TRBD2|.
TGTGCCAGCAGCCCGGGACTAGCGGGGTTTACAGAACGCACAGATACGCAGTATTTT
CASSPGLAGFTERTDTQYF
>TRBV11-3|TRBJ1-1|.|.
TGTGCCAGCAGCTTGGGGAAGGGGCTGAACACTGAAGCTTTCTTT
CASSLGKGLNTEAFF
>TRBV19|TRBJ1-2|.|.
TGTGCCAGTAGTTTAACAGGGTATGGCTACACCTTC
CASSLTGYGYTF
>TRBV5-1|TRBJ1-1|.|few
TGCGCCAGCAGCTTATACTTGATGAACACTGAAGCTTTCTTT
CASSLYLMNTEAFF
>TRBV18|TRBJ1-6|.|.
TGTGCCAGCTCACCATTGTCGGGGGGTAATTCACCCCTCCACTTT
CASSPLSGGNSPLHF
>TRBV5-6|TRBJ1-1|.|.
TGTGCCAGCAGCTTGATCAAGGAGGGAAGGAACACTGAAGCTTTCTTT
CASSLIKEGRNTEAFF
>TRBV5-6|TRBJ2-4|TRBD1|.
TGTGCCAGCAGCTCGAGGACAGGGGGAAACATTCAGTACTTC
CASSSRTGGNIQYF
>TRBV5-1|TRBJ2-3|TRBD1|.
TGCGCCAGCAGCCTCAGGACAGGTCCTCGAATCACAGATACGCAGTATTTT
CASSLRTGPRITDTQYF
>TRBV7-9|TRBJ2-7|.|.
TGTGCCAGCAGCTGGACTTCAGGGGATTCCTACGAGCAGTACTTC
CASSWTSGDSYEQYF
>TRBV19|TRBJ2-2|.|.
TGTGCCAGTATGGGGTTTGTGGGGGGGCCGGAGGAGCTGTTTTTT
CASMGFVGGPEELFF
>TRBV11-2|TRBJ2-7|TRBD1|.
TGTGCCAGCAGCTTCGGGACAGGGACCTCCTACGAGCAGTACTTC
CASSFGTGTSYEQYF
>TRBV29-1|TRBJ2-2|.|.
TGCAGCGTTGATGGAGGGTCGGGAACCGGGGAGCTGTTTTTT
CSVDGGSGTGELFF